Listed here are 30 T cell receptor beta chains from one sample, sequenced in a study of cytomegalovirus exposure and HLA in healthy donors. With 60 Vbeta and 13 Jbeta primers, the PCR was carried out. Generated by immunoSEQ multiplex PCR, the TCRdb table keeps only in-frame clones and is missing some. The sample holds approximately 110,000 clones, 78% seen once. Sequencing was carried out using PBMCs. Receptors originate from a man aged 25 to 45 in good health and CMV-seronegative.

This clone was observed a single time. This rearrangement joins TRBV6-5 to TRBJ1-1; 7 nucleotides line up with TRBD1. The CDR3 is made up of 14 amino acids. The junction had 9 bases not matched to a gene; V was cut back by 4 bases and J by 7 bases. Germline V gene sequence: CDR1 MNHEY, CDR2 SVGAGI. DNA for the CDR3: TGTGCCAGCAGTTCCATTAGACAGGGACATGAAGCTTTCTTT. This codes for CASSSIRQGHEAFF.

The chain links TRBV28 to TRBJ1-1; D unclear. The CDR3 length is 14 residues. Germline V CDR1 and CDR2: MDHEN, SYDVKM. V was shortened by 2 bases and J by 0 bases, with 7 bases between the two germline ends. The CDR3 loop is CASSLIQMNTEAFF. In DNA, the CDR3 is TGTGCCAGCAGTTTAATTCAGATGAACACTGAAGCTTTCTTT.

The chain uses TRBV19 and TRBJ2-2; weak D call: TRBD2 (6 bases). CDR3 length equals 17 residues. Between the trimmed V and J ends, which lost 8 bases and 2 bases, there was a span of 21 bases. Per germline, CDR1 LNHDA and CDR2 SQIVND (reference sequence). CDR3 sequence (DNA): TGTGCCAGTCAGAAGTCCGGGGGAAGCTACAACACCGGGGAGCTGTTTTTT. This translates into CASQKSGGSYNTGELFF.

This clone was seen only once. The chain has TRBV2 and TRBJ1-1; TRBD1 might be the D (5 bases). The germline gives CDR1 SNHLY, CDR2 FYNNEI. This CDR3 spans 13 amino acids. Trimming took 6 bases from V and 0 from J, leaving 8 bases between them. CDR3: CASRTTVNTEAFF. CDR3 in DNA: TGTGCCAGCAGAACGACAGTGAACACTGAAGCTTTCTTT.

The chain joins TRBV7-9 to TRBJ2-7, with 10 bases identical to TRBD1. The CDR3 length is 14 residues. V shed 3 bases and J 5 bases; nucleotides not matched to a gene: 4. Germline CDR1 reads SEHNR; CDR2 reads FQNEAQ (reference sequence). The CDR3 reads CASSLGQGYDEQYF. The CDR3 DNA reads TGTGCCAGCAGCTTGGGACAGGGGTACGACGAGCAGTACTTC.

There are a few counts of this clone. The gene calls are TRBV4-3 and TRBJ2-2; TRBD2 aligns across 9 bases. V lost 1 base, J lost 5 bases, and 5 bases stayed unmatched. The V gene's germline CDR1 is LGHNA and CDR2 YSLEER. The CDR3 is made up of 16 amino acids. CDR3: CASSQGGGAGTGELFF. CDR3 in DNA: TGCGCCAGCAGCCAAGGCGGGGGGGCCGGAACCGGGGAGCTGTTTTTT.

The chain recombines TRBV7-6 with TRBJ2-5, with 8 bases matching TRBD1. CDR1 SGHVS and CDR2 FNYEAQ come from the germline V gene. V shed 1 base and J 5 bases; nucleotides not matched to a gene: 3. The CDR3 is made up of 14 amino acids. The CDR3 protein is CASSLGTGLETQYF. Written as DNA, the CDR3 is TGTGCCAGCAGCTTAGGGACAGGGTTGGAGACCCAGTACTTC.

The CDR3 here is CASSLFRLLSNQPQHF. CDR3 bases: TGTGCCAGCAGCTTATTTCGACTGCTTAGCAATCAGCCCCAGCATTTT. The chain combines TRBV7-8 with TRBJ1-5; D is ambiguous. V was cut by 2 bases and J by 0 bases, with 11 bases left in between. This CDR3 comprises 16 residues. Germline CDR1 is SGHVS and CDR2 is FQNEAQ.

The chain joins TRBV4-1 to TRBJ2-1; no definite D call. This CDR3 comprises 13 residues. The ends were cut back, 0 bases at V and 7 bases at J, with 7 bases in the middle. Germline V gene lookup returns CDR1 MGHRA and CDR2 YSYEKL. The chain's CDR3 is CASSQDQANEQFF. The CDR3 bases are TGCGCCAGCAGCCAAGACCAGGCGAATGAGCAGTTCTTC.

This chain links TRBV27 with TRBJ1-5; 7 bases agree with TRBD1. CDR1 and CDR2 from the germline V gene are MNHEY and SMNVEV (reference sequence). The ends lost 5 bases at V and 2 bases at J; junction bases unmatched: 6. The CDR3 covers 15 residues. Here the CDR3 reads CASSATGSRNQPQHF. For the CDR3, the DNA is TGTGCCAGCAGTGCGACAGGGTCCCGCAATCAGCCCCAGCATTTT.

In the case of this clone: This sample also contains other DNA sequences that code for the same CDR3. The CDR3 region is CASSGGSTEAFF. CDR3 coding DNA: TGTGCCAGCAGTGGAGGGTCCACTGAAGCTTTCTTT. J is TRBJ1-1 and V is TRBV6-5; D unclear. Per the germline V gene, CDR1 is MNHEY and CDR2 is SVGAGI. V was pared by 5 bases and J by 4 bases, with 8 bases between. This CDR3 is 12 amino acids long.

This chain connects TRBV27 to TRBJ2-3, with 8 bases that match TRBD2. The CDR3 loop spans 15 amino acids. The germline V gene encodes CDR1 MNHEY and CDR2 SMNVEV (reference sequence). Trimming removed 3 bases from V and 2 bases from J; junction bases left unmatched: 4. The CDR3 loop reads CASSLAGGTTDTQYF. As DNA, the CDR3 is TGTGCCAGCAGTTTGGCGGGAGGCACCACAGATACGCAGTATTTT.

The rearrangement joins TRBV5-6 to TRBJ2-3, with TRBD1 matching over 8 bases. This CDR3 has 14 residues. Unmatched junction bases numbered 8, after V lost 7 bases and J lost 4 bases. Per the germline V gene, CDR1 is SGHDT and CDR2 is YYEEEE. The CDR3 nucleotides are TGTGCCAGCGAGACAGGGGTCATTGCAGATACGCAGTATTTT. The encoded protein is CASETGVIADTQYF.

The chain recombines TRBV27 with TRBJ1-5; no firm D call. The CDR3 has 12 amino acids. Trimming shortened V by 5 bases and J by 3 bases, and 5 bases separated the two germline ends. Germline CDR1 is MNHEY and CDR2 is SMNVEV (reference sequence). CDR3 sequence: CASSPINQPQHF. CDR3 coding DNA: TGTGCCAGCAGTCCCATCAATCAGCCCCAGCATTTT.

The chain couples TRBV29-1 to TRBJ2-7; 7 nucleotides line up with TRBD2. CDR3 length equals 12 residues. CDR1 and CDR2 from the germline V gene are SQVTM and ANQGSEA. The V gene end was trimmed by 6 bases and the J gene end by 10 bases; junction bases not matched to a gene: 12. CDR3 sequence (DNA): TGCAGCGTCGGTGTCAGCGGCGGGGGTCAGTACTTC. This gives the protein CSVGVSGGGQYF.

The CDR3 nucleotides are TGTGCCACCAGCAGAGAGAGGACAGGGGGTGGCTACACCTTC. Amino acid sequence: CATSRERTGGGYTF. This chain connects TRBV15 to TRBJ1-2; 10 bases are shared with TRBD1. The CDR3 covers 14 residues. The germline V gene encodes CDR1 LNHNV and CDR2 YYDKDF (reference sequence). Losses at the gene ends were 0 bases for V and 7 bases for J; bases not matched to a gene: 2.

V usage is TRBV11-3 and J usage is TRBJ2-2; TRBD1 matches at 9 bases. The CDR3 covers 16 residues. With 5 bases clipped from V and 7 bases from J, the junction kept 11 bases outside the gene matches. Germline V gene lookup returns CDR1 SGHNT and CDR2 YENEEA. CDR3 DNA: TGTGCCAGCAGCCCAAGGGGACAGGGTATCCTCGGGGAGCTGTTTTTT. Its translation: CASSPRGQGILGELFF.

The chain combines TRBV2 with TRBJ1-1; the D gene is possibly TRBD1 (6 bases). The germline V gene has CDR1 SNHLY and CDR2 FYNNEI. The V end lost 4 bases, the J end lost 11 bases, and 17 bases lay between the germline ends. The CDR3 contains 13 residues. DNA of the CDR3: TGTGCCAGCAGTGCCGAAGGACAGAGAAGCGCTTTCTTT. Protein sequence: CASSAEGQRSAFF.

This clone was seen a handful of times. In DNA, the CDR3 is TGCAGCGTTGAAACGACAGGGGCGAACACCGGGGAGCTGTTTTTT. It codes for CSVETTGANTGELFF. The V gene is TRBV29-1, the J gene TRBJ2-2, with 8 bases aligning to TRBD1. V gave up 2 bases and J gave up 0 bases; unmatched junction bases: 2. The CDR3 runs 15 residues. Germline lookup yields CDR1 SQVTM and CDR2 ANQGSEA.

This sequence joins TRBV5-6 and TRBJ2-7; D may be TRBD1 (6 bases). The CDR3 runs 13 residues. Germline V gives CDR1 SGHDT, CDR2 YYEEEE. Trimming left V 0 bases short and J 12 bases short, with 16 bases between. The CDR3 bases are TGTGCCAGCAGCTTGGCGAAGAACAGCAGGGGGTACTTC. Amino acid sequence: CASSLAKNSRGYF.

The chain recombines TRBV5-1 with TRBJ2-1; tentatively, D is TRBD2 (7 bases). Germline V lookup: CDR1 SGHRS, CDR2 YFSETQ. Trimming left V 1 base short and J 1 base short, with 12 bases between. The CDR3 is 16 residues long. Written as DNA, the CDR3 is TGCGCCAGCAGCTTGATGGGGGGGCGTTCCTACAATGAGCAGTTCTTC. Translation gives CASSLMGGRSYNEQFF.

The chain carries TRBV7-2 and TRBJ2-7; 11 bases align to TRBD2. The CDR3 consists of 18 residues. V trimming: 0 bases; J trimming: 0 bases; junction bases outside the gene matches: 7. Germline values: CDR1 SGHTA, CDR2 FQGNSA. The DNA for the CDR3 is TGTGCCAGCAGCTTAGCACTAGCGGGGGCCGCCGTCTCCTACGAGCAGTACTTC. It encodes CASSLALAGAAVSYEQYF.

The chain links TRBV4-1 to TRBJ2-1, with 9 bases identical to TRBD1. V was pared by 2 bases and J by 4 bases, with 12 bases of the junction left unmatched. This CDR3 comprises 18 residues. Germline CDR1 is MGHRA and CDR2 is YSYEKL. CDR3 loop: CASSQRPPGTGTYNEQFF. The CDR3, as DNA: TGCGCCAGCAGCCAAAGACCACCGGGGACAGGGACGTACAATGAGCAGTTCTTC.

The rearrangement links TRBV5-1 to TRBJ2-2; TRBD1 aligns across 10 bases. CDR3 length equals 15 residues. Germline CDR1 reads SGHRS; CDR2 reads YFSETQ. After removal of 0 bases from V and 7 bases from J, the junction contained 3 bases not matched to a gene. CDR3 in DNA: TGCGCCAGCAGCTTGGTCGGGACAGGGGTCGGGGAGCTGTTTTTT. Translating it yields CASSLVGTGVGELFF.

This chain joins TRBV6-5 and TRBJ1-1, with D hard to call. Germline lookup yields CDR1 MNHEY and CDR2 SVGAGI. The ends were cut back, 0 bases at V and 5 bases at J, with 13 bases in the middle. This CDR3 region has 15 residues. The CDR3 DNA is TGTGCCAGCAGTTACTCGAATTCGGGCGGGACTGAAGCTTTCTTT. This sequence encodes CASSYSNSGGTEAFF.

The rearrangement links TRBV19 to TRBJ2-1; TRBD1 matches at 8 bases. V shed 7 bases, J shed 0 bases, and the junction held 2 bases outside the gene matches. The CDR3 spans 14 residues. Germline V CDR1 and CDR2: LNHDA, SQIVND (reference sequence). The CDR3 nucleotides are TGTGCCAGTAACAGGGGGAACTCCTACAATGAGCAGTTCTTC. This codes for CASNRGNSYNEQFF. Full variable domain (remainder filled in from reference TRBV19 and TRBJ2-1): DGGITQSPKYLFRKEGQNVTLSCEQNLNHDAMYWYRQDPGQGLRLIYYSQIVNDFQKGDIAEGYSVSREKKESFPLTVTSAQKNPTAFYLCASNRGNSYNEQFFGPGTRLTVL.

For the CDR3, the DNA is TGTGCCAGTAGTATAAGCGGGGGTATCTACAATGAGCAGTTCTTC. Its protein is CASSISGGIYNEQFF. The V gene is TRBV19, the J gene TRBJ2-1; 8 positions agree with TRBD2. The CDR3 covers 15 residues. The germline V gene encodes CDR1 LNHDA and CDR2 SQIVND (reference sequence). V lost 2 bases to trimming and J lost 3 bases; unmatched junction nucleotides: 3.

The chain combines TRBV5-4 with TRBJ2-7; 8 bases align to TRBD2. CDR3 length: 14 amino acids. With V trimmed by 3 bases and J by 3 bases, 5 bases remained unmatched. Germline values: CDR1 SGHNT, CDR2 YYREEE (reference sequence). The CDR3 sequence is CASSWGTRNYEQYF. CDR3 sequence (DNA): TGTGCCAGCAGCTGGGGGACTAGAAACTACGAGCAGTACTTC.

The chain uses TRBV6-5 and TRBJ1-2, with 10 bases aligning to TRBD1. The V gene's germline CDR1 is MNHEY and CDR2 SVGAGI. CDR3 length equals 15 residues. V shed 7 bases and J 2 bases; nucleotides not matched to a gene: 7. The CDR3: CASTDPGQGNYGYTF. The CDR3 DNA reads as TGTGCCAGCACCGATCCGGGACAGGGGAACTATGGCTACACCTTC.

The chain combines TRBV18 with TRBJ1-3, with D possibly being TRBD1 (5 bases). The CDR3 has 17 residues. Deletions cut 2 bases from V and 4 bases from J, with 18 bases between. Germline V gives CDR1 KGHSH, CDR2 LQKENI. The CDR3 bases are TGTGCCAGCTCACCAGGGGTCGCCAGGGTGAGCGGAAACACCATATATTTT. Translated, it gives CASSPGVARVSGNTIYF.